This T cell receptor beta chain was identified in a study of T cell responses to AZD1222 COVID-19 vaccine (dated by TCRdb to the early 2020s). With regard to the full study: A total of under 250 trial participants underwent TCR sequencing, of whom approximately 200 had received two doses of AZD1222 and 26 had received two doses of the MenACWY control vaccine. Enrollment into the trials was organized by age into subgroups of 18-55, 56-69 and 70-plus years, and those subgroups contained roughly 150, 30 and 60 TCR-sequenced participants, respectively.

The time point label of this sample denotes: about 28 days (+/-7) after the second vaccine dose. AZD1222 recipients with second doses at about 4 weeks or about 12 weeks were pooled, because spike-specific TCR depth and breadth did not differ between schedules. Vaccinee samples came from UK trials COV001 and COV002, including a single-blind randomized controlled phase 2/3 trial of AZD1222 (ChAdOx1 nCoV-19) in healthy adults. For TCRbeta chain sequencing, PBMC samples were collected from trial participants at day 0 and at day 28 after the second dose. The CDR3 regions of human TCRbeta chains were subjected to immunosequencing. Per the authors' processing: Repertoire TCRs were matched against a reference library of SARS-CoV-2-specific TCRs generated with the MIRA antigen-specificity platform. Breadth was defined as the fraction of unique TCRs that were SARS-CoV-2-associated. Depth was defined as the fraction of total T cells that were SARS-CoV-2-associated. Using the MIRA data, every spike-specific TCR was mapped to the spike region that the TCR reacted to and assigned to either a CD4 or a CD8 class. Log10-transformed breadth and depth values were compared by one-way ANOVA with Sidak's multiple comparisons tests. The table was pulled from immuneACCESS by TCRdb, which kept in-frame rearrangements only. Such tables lose some clones; where checked, under half of the loss comes from unresolved V genes, and the rest has no known cause. That table furnishes V, J and clone size, whereas the DNA furnished D and trimming. In this sample the table shows tens of thousands of clones, 80% to 95% of which occur a single time. Around 30% of the sample is in the top ten clones.

This clone was picked up a small number of times. Its cognate antigen has yet to be identified. Per-base qualities were not stored, and no clone one base away is much larger. General study outcomes and caveats: Only a handful of AZD1222 recipients were SARS-CoV-2 seropositive at baseline, limiting conclusions about previously exposed vaccinees. The 56-69-year group was small, and its depth increase did not reach significance, likely because of low power. Participants were mostly white British and included more females than males, and it was suggested by the authors that clonal diversity may have been underestimated. Because no day 14 peak-response samples were available, repertoires were characterized only after the peak T cell response. Nearly half of unique spike-specific TCRs reportedly recognized epitopes outside regions mutated in the B.1.351 and B.1.1.7 variants. After two AZD1222 doses, spike-specific TCR breadth and depth were significantly higher than at day 0 and than in MenACWY recipients. The whole spike protein was spanned by vaccine-associated CD4 TCRs, and dominant responses were seen in regions 160-218 and 743-854.

The receptor comes from an adult who received the AZD1222 COVID-19 vaccine. Source: peripheral blood, taken 28 days after the second AZD1222 dose.

The DNA reads TGTGCCAGCTCACCGAGACAGACCTCAAATAATTCACCCCTCCACTTT. This encodes CASSPRQTSNNSPLHF. The receptor chain draws on TRBV18 and TRBJ1-6, with a weak D call of TRBD1 (5 bases match). The CDR3, from cysteine to phenylalanine, totals 16 residues. Only the CDR3 region is kept as DNA, spanning 48 bases read in frame from base 1. From a lookup of the germline V gene, CDR1 and CDR2 are KGHSH and LQKENI. V loses 3 bases, J loses 5 bases, and the germline ends lie 14 bases apart.